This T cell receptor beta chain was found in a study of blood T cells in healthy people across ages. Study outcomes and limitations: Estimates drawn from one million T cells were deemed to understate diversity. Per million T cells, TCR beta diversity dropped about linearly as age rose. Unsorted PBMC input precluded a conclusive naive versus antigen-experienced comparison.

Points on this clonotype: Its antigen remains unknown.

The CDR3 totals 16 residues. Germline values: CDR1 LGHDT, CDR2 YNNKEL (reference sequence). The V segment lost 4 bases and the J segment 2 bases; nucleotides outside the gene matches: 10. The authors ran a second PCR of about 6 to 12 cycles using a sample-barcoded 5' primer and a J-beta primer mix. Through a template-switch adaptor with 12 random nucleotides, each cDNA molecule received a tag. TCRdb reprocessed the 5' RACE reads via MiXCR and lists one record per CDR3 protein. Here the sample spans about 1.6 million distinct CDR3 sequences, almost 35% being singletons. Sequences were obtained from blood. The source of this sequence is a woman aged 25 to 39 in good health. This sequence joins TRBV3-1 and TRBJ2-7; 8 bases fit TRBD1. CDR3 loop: CASSLRTTGATYEQYF. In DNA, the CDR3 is TGTGCCAGCAGCCTACGGACGACAGGGGCTACCTACGAGCAGTACTTC.